This paragraph reports one T cell receptor (beta chain). Its antigen is not identified. The germline CDR1 and CDR2 sequences are MDHEN and SYDVKM. The V and J ends lost 2 bases and 4 bases respectively, with 3 bases between them. The CDR3 is 12 amino acids. This record belongs to a study of memory B cells and T cells in multiple sclerosis. Profiling relied on immunoSEQ multiplex PCR, and the TCRdb table lists in-frame clones only, not all of them. Seen here are 9,000 to 15,000 clones, around four fifths observed once, and the top ten hold roughly 2.8%. After stimulus-free culture, autoproliferating CFSE-dim and non-proliferating CFSE-high T cells were sequenced separately. Roughly 5x10^7 CFSE-labeled PBMCs were cultured six to eight days unstimulated, then replicate wells were pooled.

The sequencing input was PBMCs from blood kept in culture. V usage is TRBV28 and J usage is TRBJ2-1; D is undetermined. The TCR was taken from a human donor with multiple sclerosis. CDR3 sequence: CASSLGYNEQFF. The CDR3 DNA reads TGTGCCAGCAGTTTAGGGTACAATGAGCAGTTCTTC.